This T cell receptor (beta chain) derives from a study of T cells in Graves' hyperthyroidism and ophthalmopathy (dated by TCRdb to between 2019 and 2020). Broadly, across the study: A discovery cohort of about 100 patients, 43 with Graves' ophthalmopathy and 55 to 60 with stable Graves' hyperthyroidism, was used to find distinguishing TCR V-J signatures. In addition, the study compared T-cell repertoires in thyroid tissue and in blood from roughly 6 Graves' hyperthyroidism patients. The paper describes TCR Vbeta CDR3 sequencing of roughly 130 peripheral blood samples, made up of under 50 ophthalmopathy patients, around 78 hyperthyroidism patients and some 17 progressor patients. After sampling, hyperthyroidism patients received methimazole starting at 30 mg daily, and ophthalmopathy patients received high-dose intravenous methylprednisolone. The 90 or so discovery patients were randomly split 7:3 into training and test sets. Prospective prediction of ophthalmopathy was tested in an independent validation cohort consisting of 18 to 20 hyperthyroidism patients and about 17 patients who later progressed to ophthalmopathy.

TCR beta CDR3 regions were amplified from RNA transcripts. The first round of RT-PCR for the TCR CDR3 was performed with the HTBI primer set and the Qiagen OneStep RT-PCR kit. Libraries were constructed in a second round of multiplex PCR, after which size selection and purification were performed. Paired-end sequencing of the libraries was performed with 100 bp reads on an Illumina HiSeq2000. Per the original workflow: Raw data were processed with SOAPnuke, discarding reads with adapters, uncalled bases, mean Phred below 15, or no exact constant-primer or identifier match. COPE v1.2.5 was used to merge the high-quality paired reads, and each unique nucleotide sequence was defined as a clonotype. Clonotypes were aligned to IMGT TRBV, TRBD and TRBJ reference segments using MiTCR v1.1. The analysis was restricted to V-J combinations with a frequency above 0.0001, which together covered about 99% of the repertoires. The TCS score was defined as F50 (clonal expansion) divided by E x V (chaos), with BLOSUM62-based TCRdist calculated between CDR3 peptides within each V-J. Welch's t-statistics and random forest reduced approximately 520 V-J features to 10 to 15, which were used in a naive Bayes classifier (R e1071). The similarity between thyroid and blood repertoires was quantified using the Morisita-Horn index. TCRdb reprocessed the public reads (quality trimming at Q25 with fastp, clone calling with MiXCR) and kept in-frame beta chains. Identical CDR3 protein sequences are pooled into one entry, listed with their most common genes and DNA. TCRdb, rather than the study authors, made the V and J calls. Here the sample has roughly 570,000 distinct CDR3 sequences; about half occur a single time. About 7.8% of the sample comes from the top ten.

Turning to this clonotype: Its antigen specificity is not known. No much larger clone is present one base from it, and per-base qualities are unavailable.

Graves' hyperthyroidism was defined as stable when no progression to ophthalmopathy occurred over 18 months of follow-up. Hyperthyroidism patients were newly diagnosed, had a disease duration of under 2 months, and were aged 18 to 65 years. Exclusion was applied to patients with uncontrolled infections, other autoimmune diseases, pregnancy or lactation. Diagnoses were established on the basis of clinical symptoms, serum thyroxine and TRAb, thyroid ultrasound, and orbital computed tomography. Total RNA was extracted with Trizol reagent, and quality was checked on an Agilent 2100 Bioanalyzer. Broad study findings and their caveats: No statistical method was used to set the sample size in advance, and investigators knew the group allocation. Blood samples also contained most of the expanded thyroid clonotypes (frequency above 0.001), which suggests that blood repertoires may reflect thyroid immune responses. A 13 V-J signature model separated ophthalmopathy from stable hyperthyroidism, with roughly 88% sensitivity and 81.08% specificity in cross-validation and 80%/75% in testing. In validation, the model predicted progression to ophthalmopathy a median of about 6 months before onset, with over 60% sensitivity and about 75% specificity.

For this chain, trimming is 2 bases at the V end and 0 bases at the J end, and the number of junction bases without a gene match is 3. The germline V gene gives CDR1 as ENHRY and CDR2 as SYGVKD. Including the terminal cysteine and phenylalanine, the CDR3 comprises 16 residues. Just CDR3 DNA is preserved here, 48 bases in frame from base 1. This TCR was sampled from a woman aged 18 to 35 with Graves' hyperthyroidism. Material for sequencing was peripheral blood or thyroid tissue (not recorded which). The sequence links TRBV10-3 to TRBJ2-7; 11 junctional bases match TRBD2. The DNA sequence is as follows: TGTGCCATCAGTGAGGGCACTAGCGGGAGCTCCTACGAGCAGTACTTC. Translated, this gives CAISEGTSGSSYEQYF.